This TCR beta chain appears in the sequencing data of a study of shared clonotypes between healthy human individuals. Broader study findings: Clonotype sharing among donors was expected to depend on sequencing depth.

Terminally differentiated effector memory CD45RA+ cells were excluded by CCR7 positive selection of CD45RO-negative cells. Libraries were prepared by immunoSEQ multiplex PCR; TCRdb keeps only in-frame clonotypes and omits some of them. Of about 820,000 clones in the sample, about 92% were seen once. This CDR3 is built from 13 residues. From germline, CDR1 is MNHEY and CDR2 SMNVEV (reference sequence). The V and J ends lost 3 bases and 9 bases respectively, with 12 bases between them. This clone was found once. Antigen specificity is unknown. Sequencing was performed on naive CD8+ T cells sorted from blood. The source of this sequence is a man aged 25 to 45 in good health. This sequence joins TRBV27 and TRBJ2-1, with D hard to call. CDR3 protein: CASSLSTVGEQFF. In nucleotides, the CDR3 is TGTGCCAGCAGTTTGTCAACAGTGGGTGAGCAGTTCTTC.